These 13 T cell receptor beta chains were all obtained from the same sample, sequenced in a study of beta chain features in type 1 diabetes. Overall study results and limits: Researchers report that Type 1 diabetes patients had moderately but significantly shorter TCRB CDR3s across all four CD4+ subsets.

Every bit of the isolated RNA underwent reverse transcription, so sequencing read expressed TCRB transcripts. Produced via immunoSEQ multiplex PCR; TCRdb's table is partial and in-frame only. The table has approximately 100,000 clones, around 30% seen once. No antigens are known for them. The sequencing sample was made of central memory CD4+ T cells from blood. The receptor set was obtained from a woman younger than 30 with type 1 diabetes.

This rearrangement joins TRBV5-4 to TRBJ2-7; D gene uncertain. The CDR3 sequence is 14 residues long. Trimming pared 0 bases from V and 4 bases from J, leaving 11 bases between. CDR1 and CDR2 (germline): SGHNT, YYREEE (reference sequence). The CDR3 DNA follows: TGTGCCAGCAGCTTGGACGTTACTGAATACGAGCAGTACTTC. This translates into CASSLDVTEYEQYF.

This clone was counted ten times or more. CDR3 residues: CSGTSGNNEQFF. DNA of the CDR3: TGCAGCGGGACTAGCGGAAACAATGAGCAGTTCTTC. The chain has TRBV29-1 and TRBJ2-1; 10 bases are a match to TRBD2. CDR1 is SQVTM and CDR2 is ANQGSEA in the germline V gene. With 7 bases clipped from V and 5 bases from J, the junction kept 2 bases outside the gene matches. There are 12 residues in the CDR3.

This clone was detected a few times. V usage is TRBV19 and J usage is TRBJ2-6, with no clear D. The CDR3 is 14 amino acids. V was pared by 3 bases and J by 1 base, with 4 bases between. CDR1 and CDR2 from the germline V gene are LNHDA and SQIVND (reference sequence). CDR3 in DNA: TGTGCCAGTAGTATCAGATCTGGGGCCAACGTCCTGACTTTC. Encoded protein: CASSIRSGANVLTF.

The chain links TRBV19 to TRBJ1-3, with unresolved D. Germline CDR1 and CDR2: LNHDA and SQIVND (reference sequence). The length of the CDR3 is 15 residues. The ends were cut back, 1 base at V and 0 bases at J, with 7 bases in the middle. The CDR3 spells CASSIGLSSGNTIYF. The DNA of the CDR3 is TGTGCCAGTAGTATAGGATTGAGCTCTGGAAACACCATATATTTT.

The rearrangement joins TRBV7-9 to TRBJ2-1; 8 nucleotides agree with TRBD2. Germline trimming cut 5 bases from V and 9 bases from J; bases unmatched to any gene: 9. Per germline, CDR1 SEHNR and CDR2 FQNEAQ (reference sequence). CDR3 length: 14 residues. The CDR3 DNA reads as TGTGCCAGCAGCAGGCCGGGACTAGAAGTTGAGCAGTTCTTC. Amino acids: CASSRPGLEVEQFF.

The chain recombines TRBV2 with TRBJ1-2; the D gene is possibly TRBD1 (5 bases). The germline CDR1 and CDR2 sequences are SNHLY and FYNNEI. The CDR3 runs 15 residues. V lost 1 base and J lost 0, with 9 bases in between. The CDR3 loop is CASSEDRGSNYGYTF. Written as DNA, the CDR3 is TGTGCCAGCAGTGAAGATAGGGGTTCTAACTATGGCTACACCTTC.

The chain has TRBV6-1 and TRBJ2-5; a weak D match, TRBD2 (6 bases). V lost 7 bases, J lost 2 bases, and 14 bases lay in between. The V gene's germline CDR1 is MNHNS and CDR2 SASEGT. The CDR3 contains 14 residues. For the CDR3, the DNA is TGTGCCAGCATTTGGTCTAGCGCTCAAGAGACCCAGTACTTC. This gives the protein CASIWSSAQETQYF.

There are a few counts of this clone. This CDR3 is CASIQGSANEKLFF. CDR3 DNA: TGTGCCAGCATACAGGGTAGTGCTAATGAAAAACTGTTTTTT. The chain couples TRBV6-1 to TRBJ1-4; a possible D gene is TRBD1 (6 bases). The CDR3 is 14 amino acids. The germline V gene encodes CDR1 MNHNS and CDR2 SASEGT. The ends were cut back, 7 bases at V and 3 bases at J, with 12 bases in the middle.

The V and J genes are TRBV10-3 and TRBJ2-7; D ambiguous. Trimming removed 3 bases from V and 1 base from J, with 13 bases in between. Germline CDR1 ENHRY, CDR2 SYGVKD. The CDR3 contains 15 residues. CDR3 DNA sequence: TGTGCCATCAGTGAATCGGCTGGGCATTCCTACGAGCAGTACTTC. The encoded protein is CAISESAGHSYEQYF.

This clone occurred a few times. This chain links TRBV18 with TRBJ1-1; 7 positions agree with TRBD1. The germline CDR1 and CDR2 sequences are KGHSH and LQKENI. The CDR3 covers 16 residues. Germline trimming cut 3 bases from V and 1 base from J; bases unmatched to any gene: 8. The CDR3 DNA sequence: TGTGCCAGCTCACCGACTGTCGGACAGGCGAACACTGAAGCTTTCTTT. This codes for CASSPTVGQANTEAFF.

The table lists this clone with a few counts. CDR3 protein: CASSQALSTSTDTQYF. The CDR3, as DNA: TGTGCCAGCAGCCAAGCACTTTCTACTAGCACAGATACGCAGTATTTT. The chain joins TRBV4-2 to TRBJ2-3, with D uncertain. V shed 1 base and J shed 0 bases, with 11 bases lying between them. This CDR3 comprises 16 residues. The germline gives CDR1 LGHNA, CDR2 YNFKEQ.

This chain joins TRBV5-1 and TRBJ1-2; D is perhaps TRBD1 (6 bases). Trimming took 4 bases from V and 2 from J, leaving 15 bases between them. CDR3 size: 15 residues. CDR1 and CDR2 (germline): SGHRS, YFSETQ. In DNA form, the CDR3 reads TGCGCCAGCAGCCTAAGACAGGAGACCAACTATGGCTACACCTTC. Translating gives CASSLRQETNYGYTF.

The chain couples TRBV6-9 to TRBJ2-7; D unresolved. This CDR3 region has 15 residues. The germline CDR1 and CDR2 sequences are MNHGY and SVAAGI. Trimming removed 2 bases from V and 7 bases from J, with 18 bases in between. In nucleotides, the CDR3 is TGTGCCAGCAGTTATATTAACCCCGGGTTTGATGAGCAGTACGTC. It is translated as CASSYINPGFDEQYV.